This T cell receptor (beta chain) appears in the sequencing data of a study of OX40 agonist ivuxolimab in advanced cancers. On this clone: Antigen specificity is unknown.

Study outcomes and limitations: The average count of expanded clones was higher among CD8+ T cells than among CD4+.

TCRdb keeps only in-frame clones here, not all; method: immunoSEQ multiplex PCR. The sample shows some 95,000 clones, under 95% of them seen only once. The germline V gene encodes CDR1 MNHNS and CDR2 SASEGT. V was clipped by 6 bases and J by 3 bases, with 12 bases between them. CDR3 length: 13 residues. The chain carries TRBV6-1 and TRBJ2-7; D may correspond to TRBD1 or TRBD2 (5 bases each). The sequenced sample was CD4+ or CD8+ T cells sorted from blood, obtained in a trial of the OX40 agonist ivuxolimab. The receptor was isolated from an adult with an advanced solid tumor such as melanoma, head and neck, liver or kidney cancer. The CDR3 is CASRRGKIYEQYF. The CDR3 nucleotides read TGTGCCAGCAGGAGGGGCAAGATCTACGAGCAGTACTTC.